A single sample is the source of the 32 T cell receptor beta chains below, sequenced in a study of OX40 agonist ivuxolimab in advanced cancers. This table comes from immunoSEQ multiplex PCR, and its TCRdb copy is limited to in-frame clones, with some not included. The table has over 35,000 clones, 86% seen once; the top ten hold 20% to 25%. The input for sequencing was CD4+ or CD8+ T cells sorted from blood, taken in a trial of the OX40 agonist ivuxolimab. All receptors come from an adult with an advanced solid tumor such as melanoma, head and neck, liver or kidney cancer.

This chain links TRBV6-1 with TRBJ1-2; no definite D call. The V end was cut by 3 bases, the J end by 3 bases, with 8 bases between. The CDR3 is made up of 13 amino acids. CDR1 is MNHNS and CDR2 is SASEGT in the germline V gene. CDR3 residues: CASSEYTYYGYTF. CDR3 bases: TGTGCCAGCAGTGAGTACACTTACTATGGCTACACCTTC.

The chain couples TRBV6-1 to TRBJ2-7, with D perhaps matching TRBD2 (5 bases). V lost 1 base and J lost 2, with 6 bases in between. This CDR3 region has 13 residues. CDR1 and CDR2 (germline): MNHNS, SASEGT. CDR3 DNA: TGTGCCAGCAGTGAAGAGGGAGCCTACGAGCAGTACTTC. It is translated as CASSEEGAYEQYF.

The gene calls are TRBV11-3 and TRBJ2-1; D ambiguous. The CDR3 runs to 14 residues. The germline V gene has CDR1 SGHNT and CDR2 YENEEA. V gave up 3 bases and J gave up 4 bases, with 10 bases separating them. The CDR3, as DNA: TGTGCCAGCAGCTTGGCCTCAGGTTACAATGAGCAGTTCTTC. This gives the protein CASSLASGYNEQFF.

The rearrangement uses TRBV27 and TRBJ1-1; D ambiguous. Per the germline V gene, CDR1 is MNHEY and CDR2 is SMNVEV (reference sequence). Trimming stripped 0 bases from V and 1 base from J, with 12 bases between. The CDR3 loop spans 16 amino acids. In DNA form, the CDR3 reads TGTGCCAGCAGTTTATCGCAGGCTCCCACGAACACTGAAGCTTTCTTT. Amino acid sequence: CASSLSQAPTNTEAFF.

CDR3 coding DNA: TGTGCCAGCAGCCGATCGGACAGCTTAAATCAGCCCCAGCATTTT. This encodes CASSRSDSLNQPQHF. The chain has TRBV7-9 and TRBJ1-5, with a weak D call TRBD1 (6 bases). This CDR3 comprises 15 residues. The V end was cut by 5 bases, the J end by 4 bases, with 15 bases between. Germline V gene sequence: CDR1 SEHNR, CDR2 FQNEAQ (reference sequence).

The chain carries TRBV7-9 and TRBJ2-7; 9 bases are a match to TRBD1. The J segment lost 2 bases and the V segment lost 2 bases, leaving 4 bases of the junction unmatched. The CDR3 is 15 amino acids. Germline V gene lookup returns CDR1 SEHNR and CDR2 FQNEAQ (reference sequence). This CDR3 is CASSLTRQGAYEQYF. The CDR3 nucleotides read TGTGCCAGCAGCTTAACGAGACAGGGGGCCTACGAGCAGTACTTC.

The rearrangement uses TRBV11-3 and TRBJ2-2; possible D gene TRBD1, 6 bases. Germline CDR1 SGHNT, CDR2 YENEEA. The V and J ends lost 5 bases and 6 bases respectively, with 13 bases between them. This CDR3 has 14 amino acids. The CDR3: CASSPRTVPGELFF. CDR3 nucleotides: TGTGCCAGCAGCCCCAGGACAGTCCCCGGGGAGCTGTTTTTT.

The J gene is TRBJ1-2, the V gene TRBV6-1; D uncertain. Germline V gene lookup returns CDR1 MNHNS and CDR2 SASEGT. V was clipped by 7 bases and J by 6 bases, with 15 bases between them. The CDR3 is 13 amino acids. DNA of the CDR3: TGTGCCAGCAACAACGGTTGGAGGAATGGCTACACCTTC. Translation gives CASNNGWRNGYTF.

The chain employs TRBV7-6 and TRBJ2-2; 10 bases align to TRBD2. The trim removed 2 bases at V and 0 bases at J, leaving 9 bases unmatched. From germline, CDR1 is SGHVS and CDR2 FNYEAQ. The CDR3 consists of 19 residues. The CDR3 reads CASSLSALAGTTNTGELFF. CDR3 sequence (DNA): TGTGCCAGCAGCTTATCGGCACTAGCGGGGACTACGAACACCGGGGAGCTGTTTTTT.

The chain couples TRBV2 to TRBJ1-1, with D possibly matching TRBD1 (5 bases). The CDR3 runs to 14 residues. Germline V CDR1 and CDR2: SNHLY, FYNNEI. Trimming shortened V by 1 base and J by 12 bases, and 18 bases separated the two germline ends. CDR3 residues: CASSEDIGGGTTFF. The CDR3 DNA follows: TGTGCCAGCAGTGAAGACATAGGCGGGGGGACGACTTTCTTT.

This clone occurred once. The genes are TRBV13 and TRBJ1-2, with TRBD1 matching 7 bases. Germline CDR1 PRHDT, CDR2 FYEKMQ (reference sequence). CDR3 length equals 13 residues. With V trimmed by 4 bases and J by 8 bases, 7 bases remained unmatched. This CDR3 reads CASSWTGRGGYTF. The CDR3 coding sequence is TGTGCCAGCAGCTGGACAGGCCGGGGGGGCTACACCTTC.

This chain links TRBV4-3 with TRBJ1-2, with 8 bases identical to TRBD1. Germline V gene lookup returns CDR1 LGHNA and CDR2 YSLEER. The CDR3 consists of 15 residues. Trimming at V came to 1 base and at J to 7 bases, leaving 8 bases not matched to a gene. The CDR3 spells CASSQGTGSTGGYTF. The CDR3 region has the DNA TGCGCCAGCAGCCAAGGGACAGGGTCGACTGGTGGCTACACCTTC.

This chain joins TRBV7-2 and TRBJ1-2; tentatively, D is TRBD1 (5 bases). The CDR3 has 14 amino acids. The V gene's germline CDR1 is SGHTA and CDR2 FQGNSA. V lost 1 base, J lost 8 bases, and 14 bases lay in between. CDR3 region: CASSLGPGRMGYTF. In DNA, the CDR3 is TGTGCCAGCAGCTTAGGCCCGGGGCGGATGGGCTACACCTTC. Drawing the rest from reference TRBV7-2 and TRBJ1-2, the complete variable domain is GAGVSQSPSNKVTEKGKDVELRCDPISGHTALYWYRQSLGQGLEFLIYFQGNSAPDKSGLPSDRFSAERTGGSVSTLTIQRTQQEDSAVYLCASSLGPGRMGYTFGSGTRLTVV.

The chain joins TRBV6-5 to TRBJ1-1; D uncertain. The germline CDR1 and CDR2 sequences are MNHEY and SVGAGI. This CDR3 spans 11 amino acids. Trimming took off 10 bases at V and 1 base at J, with 7 bases between the two ends. CDR3: CATGENTEAFF. The DNA for the CDR3 is TGTGCCACCGGGGAGAACACTGAAGCTTTCTTT.

The rearrangement links TRBV5-4 to TRBJ1-2; tentative D call: TRBD1 (5 bases). Germline values: CDR1 SGHNT, CDR2 YYREEE (reference sequence). This CDR3 has 16 residues. Trimming shortened V by 1 base and J by 2 bases, and 15 bases separated the two germline ends. CDR3 sequence (DNA): TGTGCCAGCAGCTTGCTACAGGTAGAGTGGAACTATGGCTACACCTTC. Translated: CASSLLQVEWNYGYTF.

This chain joins TRBV9 and TRBJ1-4; weak D call: TRBD1 (5 bases). The germline gives CDR1 SGDLS, CDR2 YYNGEE. V was pared by 2 bases and J by 3 bases, with 17 bases between. The CDR3 sequence is 17 residues long. DNA for the CDR3: TGTGCCAGCAGCGTGGCTACGGGGACGATGGCTAATGAAAAACTGTTTTTT. The encoded protein is CASSVATGTMANEKLFF.

This clone showed up just once. The gene calls are TRBV7-4 and TRBJ1-6; D gene unclear. Trimming removed 0 bases at V and 7 bases at J, with 10 bases between. This CDR3 has 15 amino acids. Germline loops: CDR1 SGHVT, CDR2 SQSDAQ. The CDR3 loop is CASSLAWDLNSPLHF. DNA for the CDR3: TGTGCCAGCAGCTTAGCTTGGGATCTAAATTCACCCCTCCACTTT.

This clone showed up just once. The V and J genes are TRBV5-6 and TRBJ2-3, with 8 bases aligning to TRBD2. From germline, CDR1 is SGHDT and CDR2 YYEEEE. V gave up 2 bases and J gave up 0 bases; unmatched junction bases: 8. This CDR3 has 17 residues. In DNA form, the CDR3 reads TGTGCCAGCAGCTTCTCCTATCGGGGGGGTAGCACAGATACGCAGTATTTT. Residues: CASSFSYRGGSTDTQYF.

V usage is TRBV7-9 and J usage is TRBJ1-5, with D possibly matching TRBD1 (6 bases). The V and J ends lost 3 bases and 6 bases respectively, with 15 bases between them. The length of the CDR3 is 15 residues. Germline values: CDR1 SEHNR, CDR2 FQNEAQ (reference sequence). CDR3 region: CASSLSDRMGQPQHF. DNA for the CDR3: TGTGCCAGCAGCTTGAGTGACAGGATGGGTCAGCCCCAGCATTTT.

The DNA for the CDR3 is TGTGCCAGCTTAGGGGCATCTAGCGGGCGGACCTACGAGCAGTACTTC. This sequence encodes CASLGASSGRTYEQYF. This chain links TRBV6-6 with TRBJ2-7; 8 bases match TRBD2. Germline V gene data show CDR1 as MNHNY and CDR2 as SVGAGI (reference sequence). CDR3 length: 16 residues. Losses at the gene ends were 8 bases for V and 2 bases for J; bases not matched to a gene: 14.

The V and J genes are TRBV2 and TRBJ2-7; D tentatively fits TRBD1 or TRBD2 (6 bases each). The CDR3 sequence is 15 residues long. With 5 bases removed from V and 3 bases from J, the gap between germline ends came to 17 bases. Germline CDR1 SNHLY, CDR2 FYNNEI. The CDR3 reads CASSRGTPNYYEQYF. The CDR3 DNA reads TGTGCCAGCAGTCGCGGGACACCTAATTACTACGAGCAGTACTTC.

This chain connects TRBV19 to TRBJ1-2, with D unclear. CDR1 and CDR2 from the germline V gene are LNHDA and SQIVND (reference sequence). The CDR3 totals 12 residues. The V end lost 4 bases, the J end lost 5 bases, and 8 bases lay between the germline ends. The CDR3 here is CASSTHQYGYTF. CDR3 nucleotide sequence: TGTGCCAGTAGTACACACCAATATGGCTACACCTTC.

J is TRBJ2-5 and V is TRBV10-3; D is uncertain. Trimming left V 0 bases short and J 8 bases short, with 10 bases between. The CDR3 length is 13 residues. From germline, CDR1 is ENHRY and CDR2 SYGVKD. CDR3 bases: TGTGCCATCAGTGAGTCGGCAGATCCTACCCAGTACTTC. It yields the protein CAISESADPTQYF.

V and J are TRBV7-9 and TRBJ2-2; 13 nucleotides agree with TRBD2. V was clipped by 4 bases and J by 0 bases; unmatched bases: 5. Germline assignment: CDR1 SEHNR and CDR2 FQNEAQ (reference sequence). This CDR3 contains 18 residues. The CDR3 DNA sequence: TGTGCCAGCAGCTCTGGACTAGCGGGGGCCGCGAACACCGGGGAGCTGTTTTTT. Amino acids: CASSSGLAGAANTGELFF.

In this sample, this clone turned up once. V usage is TRBV27 and J usage is TRBJ2-7, with TRBD1 identical over 10 bases. V dropped 7 bases and J dropped 0; count of bases not matched to a gene: 9. Germline CDR1 reads MNHEY; CDR2 reads SMNVEV (reference sequence). The CDR3 contains 16 residues. The CDR3 coding sequence is TGTGCCAGCATCTTTACCGGGACAGGGGTCTCCTACGAGCAGTACGTC. It yields the protein CASIFTGTGVSYEQYV.

This clone turned up a few times. The chain uses TRBV7-3 and TRBJ2-1; no firm D call. With 3 bases removed from V and 0 bases from J, the gap between germline ends came to 9 bases. Germline loops: CDR1 SGHTA, CDR2 FQGTGA. This CDR3 is built from 15 residues. CDR3 nucleotides: TGTGCCAGCAGCTTCAACACCGGCTCCTACAATGAGCAGTTCTTC. Translating gives CASSFNTGSYNEQFF.

Points on this clone: Other DNA sequences of this sample code for an identical CDR3. The chain recombines TRBV7-3 with TRBJ2-3, with 12 bases fitting TRBD2. CDR1 is SGHTA, CDR2 FQGTGA, per germline. V trimming: 5 bases; J trimming: 10 bases; junction bases outside the gene matches: 7. The CDR3 has 14 amino acids. This CDR3 reads CASSQLAGGWAQYF. CDR3 DNA sequence: TGTGCCAGCAGCCAACTAGCGGGGGGTTGGGCGCAGTATTTT.

This clone was seen once. As DNA, the CDR3 is TGTGCCAGCAGCTTGGTGGGGACAGGGGCGGAAGGCTACACCTTC. Translating gives CASSLVGTGAEGYTF. The gene calls are TRBV5-6 and TRBJ1-2; 10 bases match TRBD1. Trimming at V came to 0 bases and at J to 8 bases, leaving 7 bases not matched to a gene. Germline V gives CDR1 SGHDT, CDR2 YYEEEE. The CDR3 consists of 15 residues.

This clone was seen a few times. The chain combines TRBV10-2 with TRBJ2-7, with unresolved D. V lost 3 bases and J lost 3, with 3 bases in between. The V gene's germline CDR1 is WSHSY and CDR2 SAAADI. The CDR3 is made up of 11 amino acids. For the CDR3, the DNA is TGCGCCAGCAGTGAAGGCTACGAGCAGTACGTC. It codes for CASSEGYEQYV.

V and J are TRBV28 and TRBJ1-2; no firm D call. The CDR3 spans 13 residues. The V gene lost 5 bases and the J gene lost 7 bases, with 14 bases spanning the gap. From germline, CDR1 is MDHEN and CDR2 SYDVKM. The CDR3 protein is CASSPAGISGYTF. CDR3 coding DNA: TGTGCCAGCAGTCCGGCGGGAATTAGTGGCTACACCTTC.

The chain has TRBV4-2 and TRBJ1-1, with D uncertain. Trimming shortened V by 0 bases and J by 0 bases, and 8 bases separated the two germline ends. CDR1 is LGHNA, CDR2 YNFKEQ, per germline. This CDR3 comprises 15 residues. In nucleotides, the CDR3 is TGTGCCAGCAGCCAAGAGATACAGATGAACACTGAAGCTTTCTTT. It is translated as CASSQEIQMNTEAFF.

The chain employs TRBV2 and TRBJ1-1, with D uncertain. CDR1 and CDR2 (germline): SNHLY, FYNNEI. Trimming took off 3 bases at V and 5 bases at J, with 7 bases between the two ends. The CDR3 is 12 residues long. DNA of the CDR3: TGTGCCAGCAGTGATGCGGGGACTGAAGCTTTCTTT. Translated, it gives CASSDAGTEAFF.